This T cell receptor (beta chain) was captured in a study of T-cell memory formation after mild COVID-19. TCRdb re-derived calls from the 5' RACE reads in MiXCR, one entry per CDR3 protein. The sample holds tens of thousands of distinct CDR3 sequences, around 6.6% seen once. This CDR3 is 14 amino acids long. CDR1 and CDR2 (germline): SGHNT, YYREEE (reference sequence). V lost 2 bases and J lost 1, with 8 bases in between. This clonotype was seen many times. The sequenced sample was PBMCs or a T cell subset sorted from them (not recorded which). The origin of this receptor is an adult who had mild COVID-19 (a few samples of this study predate the infection). Cell type and time point are not known. V is TRBV5-4 and J is TRBJ2-3; the D is unclear. CDR3 sequence reads: CASSLSSGTDTQYF. The CDR3 nucleotides are TGTGCCAGCAGCTTATCCTCCGGCACAGATACGCAGTATTTT. Complete variable domain (other parts from reference TRBV5-4 and TRBJ2-3): ETGVTQSPTHLIKTRGQQVTLRCSSQSGHNTVSWYQQALGQGPQFIFQYYREEENGRGNFPPRFSGLQFPNYSSELNVNALELDDSALYLCASSLSSGTDTQYFGPGTRLTVL.